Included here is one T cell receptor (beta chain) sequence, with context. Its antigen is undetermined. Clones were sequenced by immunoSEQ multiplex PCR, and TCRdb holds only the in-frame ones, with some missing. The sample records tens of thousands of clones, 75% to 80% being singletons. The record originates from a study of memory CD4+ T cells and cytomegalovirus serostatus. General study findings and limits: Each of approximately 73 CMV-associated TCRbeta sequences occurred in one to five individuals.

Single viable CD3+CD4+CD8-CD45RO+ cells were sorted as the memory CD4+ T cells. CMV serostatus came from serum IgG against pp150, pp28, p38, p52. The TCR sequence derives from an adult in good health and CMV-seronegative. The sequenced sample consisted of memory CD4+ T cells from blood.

CDR3 residues: CASSLAGLPGYGYTF. For the CDR3, the DNA is TGTGCCAGCAGCCTGGCCGGTCTGCCCGGGTATGGCTACACCTTC. The chain links TRBV11-2 to TRBJ1-2; no firm D call. V was cut by 5 bases and J by 5 bases, with 18 bases left in between. The CDR3 covers 15 residues. The germline V gene has CDR1 SGHAT and CDR2 FQNNGV.